Listed here are 8 T cell receptor beta chains from one sample, sequenced in a study of blood T cell repertoires in COVID-19. Some clones are missing from TCRdb's copy, which holds only in-frame ones; the method was immunoSEQ multiplex PCR. The sample contains about 300,000 clones, around 89% of which appear only once. Sequenced: peripheral blood. The receptor set was obtained from a woman aged 25 to 45 who had recovered from COVID-19.

This sequence joins TRBV14 and TRBJ1-1, with D possibly being TRBD1 (5 bases). This CDR3 spans 20 amino acids. CDR1 and CDR2 (germline): SGHDN, FVKESK. V was pared by 0 bases and J by 0 bases, with 23 bases between. This CDR3 is CASSQDLVHQKKGLNTEAFF. The DNA for the CDR3 is TGTGCCAGCAGCCAAGATTTGGTACACCAAAAGAAGGGGCTGAACACTGAAGCTTTCTTT. The whole variable domain, filled in from reference TRBV14 and TRBJ1-1, reads EAGVTQFPSHSVIEKGQTVTLRCDPISGHDNLYWYRRVMGKEIKFLLHFVKESKQDESGMPNNRFLAERTGGTYSTLKVQPAELEDSGVYFCASSQDLVHQKKGLNTEAFFGQGTRLTVV.

This chain uses TRBV5-6 with TRBJ1-2; tentative D call: TRBD1 (6 bases). The CDR3 has 13 amino acids. Germline V gives CDR1 SGHDT, CDR2 YYEEEE. V lost 0 bases, J lost 8 bases, and 11 bases lay in between. The CDR3 coding sequence is TGTGCCAGCAGCTTGGGAAGGGGGAGCGGCTACACCTTC. This gives the protein CASSLGRGSGYTF.

This clone has only one observation. The CDR3 sequence: CASSLAPAGVDTQYF. CDR3 nucleotides: TGTGCCAGCAGCTTAGCCCCAGCGGGGGTAGATACGCAGTATTTT. The J gene is TRBJ2-3, the V gene TRBV7-3, with 8 bases that match TRBD2. Germline V gene data show CDR1 as SGHTA and CDR2 as FQGTGA. Germline trimming cut 2 bases from V and 5 bases from J; bases unmatched to any gene: 6. The CDR3 covers 15 residues.

The rearrangement links TRBV7-8 to TRBJ2-1, with TRBD1 identical over 7 bases. The germline gives CDR1 SGHVS, CDR2 FQNEAQ. V lost 1 base to trimming and J lost 5 bases; unmatched junction nucleotides: 5. The CDR3 has 15 residues. The CDR3 coding sequence is TGTGCCAGCAGCTTAGGTACAGGGGCTAACAATGAGCAGTTCTTC. Amino acid sequence: CASSLGTGANNEQFF.

This chain joins TRBV10-2 and TRBJ2-7; possible D gene TRBD2, 7 bases. This CDR3 is built from 16 residues. CDR1 is WSHSY and CDR2 is SAAADI in the germline V gene. V was pared by 6 bases and J by 5 bases, with 23 bases between. The CDR3 spells CASRRTQGGYIDEQYF. CDR3 nucleotides: TGCGCCAGCAGACGTACACAGGGAGGGTACATCGACGAGCAGTACTTC.

The chain is built from TRBV14 and TRBJ2-3; D not resolved. Germline lookup yields CDR1 SGHDN and CDR2 FVKESK. CDR3 size: 12 residues. V gave up 4 bases and J gave up 8 bases, with 10 bases separating them. Here the CDR3 reads CASSPTSATQYF. CDR3 sequence (DNA): TGTGCCAGCAGCCCGACGAGCGCTACGCAGTATTTT.

The CDR3 bases are TGTGCCAGCAGCCTATCCTCCTTGGCAGGGGACAAGGAAAAACTGTTTTTT. This gives the protein CASSLSSLAGDKEKLFF. The chain combines TRBV3-1 (or the pseudogene TRBV3-2) with TRBJ1-4, with a tentative D call TRBD1 (6 bases). Germline loops: CDR1 LGHDT, CDR2 YNNKEL (reference sequence). This CDR3 has 17 residues. V lost 4 bases and J 8 bases, leaving 23 bases between the germline ends.

The chain couples TRBV4-3 to TRBJ1-1; 7 bases agree with TRBD1. V dropped 5 bases and J dropped 11; count of bases not matched to a gene: 11. The CDR3 loop spans 13 amino acids. Germline CDR1 and CDR2: LGHNA and YSLEER. The CDR3 protein is CASSSRGLPGAFF. The CDR3 region has the DNA TGCGCCAGCAGCTCGAGGGGGCTCCCCGGGGCTTTCTTT.